These T cell receptor beta chains were read from a single sample in a study of T cells in tumors after PD-1 blockade. Clones were read by immunoSEQ multiplex PCR, and TCRdb kept only the in-frame ones, dropping some. The table includes 55,000 to 70,000 clones, about four fifths detected once. The sample was PBMCs, taken before anti-PD-1 treatment. The receptor source for this set is a human donor with basal cell carcinoma. Both conserved end residues are part of each CDR3. The order of the fields is J gene, clone size, D gene, V gene, CDR3 protein. D genes are given only for firm matches. Some rows mark clone size as missing; the rest say once, few, many or name a class of expanded clone.

j_call: TRBJ2-1
clone_size: NA
d_call: NA
v_call: TRBV15
cdr3_aa: CATSRDRGGYNEQFF

j_call: TRBJ2-3
clone_size: NA
d_call: TRBD2
v_call: TRBV7-2
cdr3_aa: CASSLLGGLGITDTQYF

j_call: TRBJ2-3
clone_size: NA
d_call: TRBD2
v_call: TRBV7-9
cdr3_aa: CASSFRGGSTDTQYF

j_call: TRBJ2-7
clone_size: NA
d_call: TRBD1
v_call: TRBV7-9
cdr3_aa: CASSLGSTGGANYEQYF

j_call: TRBJ1-5
clone_size: NA
d_call: NA
v_call: TRBV19
cdr3_aa: CASSPGRIDQPQHF

j_call: TRBJ2-1
clone_size: NA
d_call: NA
v_call: TRBV3-1/TRBV3-2
cdr3_aa: CASSQDAVNNEQFF

j_call: TRBJ2-7
clone_size: NA
d_call: NA
v_call: TRBV12-2
cdr3_aa: CASRVLAGTYEQYF

j_call: TRBJ1-6
clone_size: NA
d_call: NA
v_call: TRBV19
cdr3_aa: CASSIALSGSPLHF

j_call: TRBJ2-1
clone_size: NA
d_call: NA
v_call: TRBV5-5
cdr3_aa: CASSPFRVSYNEQFF

j_call: TRBJ2-1
clone_size: NA
d_call: TRBD2
v_call: TRBV18
cdr3_aa: CASSATGLAGEEQFF

j_call: TRBJ2-7
clone_size: NA
d_call: TRBD2
v_call: TRBV13
cdr3_aa: CASSLGLAASYEQYF

j_call: TRBJ1-4
clone_size: NA
d_call: TRBD1
v_call: TRBV14
cdr3_aa: CASSLPGGALFF

j_call: TRBJ1-1
clone_size: NA
d_call: NA
v_call: TRBV4-1
cdr3_aa: CASSQDVGGNTEAFF

j_call: TRBJ1-5
clone_size: NA
d_call: NA
v_call: TRBV2
cdr3_aa: CASIGGGGNQPQHF

j_call: TRBJ2-7
clone_size: NA
d_call: TRBD2
v_call: TRBV9
cdr3_aa: CASSVGLAGGATPLTYEQYF

j_call: TRBJ2-7
clone_size: NA
d_call: TRBD1
v_call: TRBV6-5
cdr3_aa: CASSPSGTGNEQYF

j_call: TRBJ2-5
clone_size: NA
d_call: NA
v_call: TRBV7-9
cdr3_aa: CASSFVGAETQYF

j_call: TRBJ1-6
clone_size: NA
d_call: NA
v_call: TRBV5-1
cdr3_aa: CASSLSIWGNSPLHF

j_call: TRBJ2-2
clone_size: NA
d_call: TRBD2
v_call: TRBV5-4
cdr3_aa: CASSLTSGYTGELFF

j_call: TRBJ1-1
clone_size: NA
d_call: NA
v_call: TRBV19
cdr3_aa: CASRGVNTEAFF

j_call: TRBJ1-1
clone_size: NA
d_call: NA
v_call: TRBV14
cdr3_aa: CASSQGPMNTEAFF

j_call: TRBJ1-4
clone_size: NA
d_call: TRBD1
v_call: TRBV29-1
cdr3_aa: CSVLSGQGDEKLFF

j_call: TRBJ2-1
clone_size: NA
d_call: NA
v_call: TRBV6-5
cdr3_aa: CAAGTRNNEQFF

j_call: TRBJ2-5
clone_size: NA
d_call: TRBD1
v_call: TRBV5-1
cdr3_aa: CASTSDRGLETQYF

j_call: TRBJ1-5
clone_size: few
d_call: NA
v_call: TRBV25-1
cdr3_aa: CASSEGTQGQPQHF

j_call: TRBJ1-6
clone_size: NA
d_call: TRBD1
v_call: TRBV18
cdr3_aa: CASSPPGGQPNNSPLHF

j_call: TRBJ1-1
clone_size: once
d_call: NA
v_call: TRBV6-6
cdr3_aa: CASIGGGTEAFF

j_call: TRBJ2-7
clone_size: NA
d_call: TRBD1
v_call: TRBV10-1
cdr3_aa: CASSKGQGAWEQYF

j_call: TRBJ2-3
clone_size: once
d_call: TRBD1
v_call: TRBV2
cdr3_aa: CASSADRVGTDTQYF

j_call: TRBJ2-3
clone_size: NA
d_call: TRBD1
v_call: TRBV6-5
cdr3_aa: CASRRQGMTDTQYF

j_call: TRBJ1-1
clone_size: NA
d_call: NA
v_call: TRBV30
cdr3_aa: CAWEGGLNTEAFF

j_call: TRBJ2-3
clone_size: NA
d_call: TRBD2
v_call: TRBV9
cdr3_aa: CASSAGGGPDTQYF

j_call: TRBJ1-2
clone_size: NA
d_call: NA
v_call: TRBV7-9
cdr3_aa: CASSQTSPGGYTF

j_call: TRBJ2-3
clone_size: NA
d_call: TRBD2
v_call: TRBV6-4
cdr3_aa: CASSGSGGSTDTQYF

j_call: TRBJ1-5
clone_size: NA
d_call: NA
v_call: TRBV6-5
cdr3_aa: CASQAGNQPQHF

j_call: TRBJ1-2
clone_size: NA
d_call: TRBD1
v_call: TRBV7-9
cdr3_aa: CASSPRDRGGYGYTF

j_call: TRBJ1-1
clone_size: once
d_call: NA
v_call: TRBV5-6
cdr3_aa: CASSSPGGKTEAFF

j_call: TRBJ2-1
clone_size: NA
d_call: NA
v_call: TRBV19
cdr3_aa: CASTLRAVYNEQFF

j_call: TRBJ2-2
clone_size: once
d_call: TRBD1
v_call: TRBV25-1
cdr3_aa: CASSGDRGPGELFF

j_call: TRBJ2-1
clone_size: once
d_call: NA
v_call: TRBV7-2
cdr3_aa: CASSLTSLVNEQFF

j_call: TRBJ1-4
clone_size: NA
d_call: NA
v_call: TRBV19
cdr3_aa: CASSMRTYNEKLFF

j_call: TRBJ2-5
clone_size: NA
d_call: TRBD1
v_call: TRBV3-1/TRBV3-2
cdr3_aa: CASSQDGRGQETQYF

j_call: TRBJ2-5
clone_size: NA
d_call: TRBD2
v_call: TRBV27
cdr3_aa: CASGELAGIQETQYF

j_call: TRBJ2-7
clone_size: NA
d_call: TRBD1
v_call: TRBV3-1/TRBV3-2
cdr3_aa: CASSHSGTGTEQYF

j_call: TRBJ2-3
clone_size: NA
d_call: NA
v_call: TRBV4-1
cdr3_aa: CASSQERGAGRTDTQYF

j_call: TRBJ2-7
clone_size: NA
d_call: TRBD1
v_call: TRBV6-5
cdr3_aa: CASSYSPGQGLDEQYF

j_call: TRBJ1-5
clone_size: NA
d_call: TRBD1
v_call: TRBV30
cdr3_aa: CAWSNNRGQGNQPQHF

j_call: TRBJ2-7
clone_size: NA
d_call: TRBD2
v_call: TRBV3-1/TRBV3-2
cdr3_aa: CASSIGTSGGLFSYEQYF

j_call: TRBJ1-3
clone_size: few
d_call: NA
v_call: TRBV29-1
cdr3_aa: CSVESASSGNTIYF

j_call: TRBJ2-3
clone_size: NA
d_call: NA
v_call: TRBV3-1/TRBV3-2
cdr3_aa: CASSQDQGLGTQYF

j_call: TRBJ1-4
clone_size: NA
d_call: TRBD1
v_call: TRBV18
cdr3_aa: CASSFRDREGREKLFF

j_call: TRBJ2-1
clone_size: once
d_call: NA
v_call: TRBV3-1/TRBV3-2
cdr3_aa: CASSQAEPYNEQFF